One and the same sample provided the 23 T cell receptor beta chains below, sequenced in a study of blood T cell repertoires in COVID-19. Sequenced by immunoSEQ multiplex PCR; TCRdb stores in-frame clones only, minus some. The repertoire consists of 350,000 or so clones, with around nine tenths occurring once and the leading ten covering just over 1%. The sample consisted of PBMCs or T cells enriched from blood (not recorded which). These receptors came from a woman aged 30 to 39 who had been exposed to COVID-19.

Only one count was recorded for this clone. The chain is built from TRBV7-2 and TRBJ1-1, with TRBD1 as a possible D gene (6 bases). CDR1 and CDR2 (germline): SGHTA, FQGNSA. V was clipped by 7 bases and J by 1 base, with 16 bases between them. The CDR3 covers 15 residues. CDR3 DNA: TGTGCCAGCACCGTTCCGGGGGGCCGGAACACTGAAGCTTTCTTT. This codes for CASTVPGGRNTEAFF.

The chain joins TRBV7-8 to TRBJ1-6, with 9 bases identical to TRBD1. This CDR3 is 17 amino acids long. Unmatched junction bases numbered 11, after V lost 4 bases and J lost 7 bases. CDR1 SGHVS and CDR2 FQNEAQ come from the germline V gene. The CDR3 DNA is TGTGCCAGCAGCTCACTACCGGGACAGGGAATCAATTCACCCCTCCACTTT. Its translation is CASSSLPGQGINSPLHF.

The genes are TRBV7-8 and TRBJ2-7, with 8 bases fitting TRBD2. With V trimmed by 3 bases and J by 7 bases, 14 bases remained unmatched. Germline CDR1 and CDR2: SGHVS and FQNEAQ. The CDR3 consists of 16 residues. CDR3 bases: TGTGCCAGCAGCTTCTTATTGAGCGGGAGAGCCGGAGAGCAGTACTTC. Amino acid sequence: CASSFLLSGRAGEQYF.

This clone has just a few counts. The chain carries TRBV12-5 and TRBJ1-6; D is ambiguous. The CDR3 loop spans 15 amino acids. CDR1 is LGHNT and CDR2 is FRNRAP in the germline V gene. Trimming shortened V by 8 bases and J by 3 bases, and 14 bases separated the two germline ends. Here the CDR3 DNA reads TGTGCTAGTTCCCACGGAGCAGACTATAATTCACCCCTCCACTTT. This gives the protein CASSHGADYNSPLHF.

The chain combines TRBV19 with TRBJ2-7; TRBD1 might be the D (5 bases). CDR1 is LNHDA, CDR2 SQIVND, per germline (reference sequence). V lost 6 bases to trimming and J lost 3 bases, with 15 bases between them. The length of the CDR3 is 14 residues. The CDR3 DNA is TGTGCCAGTAGGGATACAGGAAAACTCTACGAGCAGTACTTC. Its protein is CASRDTGKLYEQYF.

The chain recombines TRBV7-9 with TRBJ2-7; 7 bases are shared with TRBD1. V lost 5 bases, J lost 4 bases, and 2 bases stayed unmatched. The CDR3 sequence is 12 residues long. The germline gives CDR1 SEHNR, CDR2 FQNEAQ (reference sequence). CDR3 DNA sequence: TGTGCCAGCAGCCGGGACAGATACGAGCAGTACTTC. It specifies CASSRDRYEQYF.

CDR3 sequence: CASSLGDREQETQYF. The CDR3 nucleotides are TGCGCCAGCAGCTTGGGGGACAGGGAACAAGAGACCCAGTACTTC. The chain links TRBV5-1 to TRBJ2-5, with 9 bases fitting TRBD1. In germline, CDR1 is SGHRS, CDR2 YFSETQ. The trim removed 0 bases at V and 2 bases at J, leaving 2 bases unmatched. CDR3 length equals 15 residues.

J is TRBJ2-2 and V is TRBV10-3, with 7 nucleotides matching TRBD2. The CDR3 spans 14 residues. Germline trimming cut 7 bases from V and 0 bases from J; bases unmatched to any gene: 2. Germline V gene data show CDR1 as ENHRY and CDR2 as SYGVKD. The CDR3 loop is CAIMRGTNTGELFF. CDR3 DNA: TGTGCCATCATGCGGGGGACGAACACCGGGGAGCTGTTTTTT.

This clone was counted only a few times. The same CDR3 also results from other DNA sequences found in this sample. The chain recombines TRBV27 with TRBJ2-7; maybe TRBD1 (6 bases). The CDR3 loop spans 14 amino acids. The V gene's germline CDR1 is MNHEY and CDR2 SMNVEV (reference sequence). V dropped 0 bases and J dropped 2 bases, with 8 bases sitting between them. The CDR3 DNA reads TGTGCCAGCAGTTTATCGACAGGAACCTACGAGCAGTACTTC. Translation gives CASSLSTGTYEQYF.

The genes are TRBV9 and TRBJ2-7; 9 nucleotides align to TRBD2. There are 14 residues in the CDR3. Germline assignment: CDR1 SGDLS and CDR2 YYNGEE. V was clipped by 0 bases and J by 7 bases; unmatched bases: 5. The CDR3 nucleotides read TGTGCCAGCAGCGTAGGACTAGCGGTACAGGAGCAGTACTTC. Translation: CASSVGLAVQEQYF.

Here the CDR3 reads CASSLGFQGNTEAFF. The DNA for the CDR3 is TGTGCCAGCAGCTTGGGGTTCCAGGGGAACACTGAAGCTTTCTTT. This chain links TRBV11-2 with TRBJ1-1; tentative D call: TRBD1 (5 bases). The CDR3 extends over 15 amino acids. V was pared by 3 bases and J by 1 base, with 12 bases between. CDR1 and CDR2 (germline): SGHAT, FQNNGV.

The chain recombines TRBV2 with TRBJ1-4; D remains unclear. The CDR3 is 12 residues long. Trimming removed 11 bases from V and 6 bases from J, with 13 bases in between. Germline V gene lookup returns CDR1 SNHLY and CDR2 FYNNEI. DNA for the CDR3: TGTGCCGCCGGAGAGCGGTATGAAAAACTGTTTTTT. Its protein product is CAAGERYEKLFF. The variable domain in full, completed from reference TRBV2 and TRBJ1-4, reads EPEVTQTPSHQVTQMGQEVILRCVPISNHLYFYWYRQILGQKVEFLVSFYNNEISEKSEIFDDQFSVERPDGSNFTLKIRSTKLEDSAMYFCAAGERYEKLFFGSGTQLSVL.

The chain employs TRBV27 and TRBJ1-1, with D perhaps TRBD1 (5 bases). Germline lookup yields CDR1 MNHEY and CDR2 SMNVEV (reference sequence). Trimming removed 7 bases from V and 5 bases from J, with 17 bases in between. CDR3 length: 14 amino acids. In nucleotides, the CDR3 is TGTGCCAGCACCCCTGGGGCAGCGGGGACTGAAGCTTTCTTT. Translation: CASTPGAAGTEAFF.

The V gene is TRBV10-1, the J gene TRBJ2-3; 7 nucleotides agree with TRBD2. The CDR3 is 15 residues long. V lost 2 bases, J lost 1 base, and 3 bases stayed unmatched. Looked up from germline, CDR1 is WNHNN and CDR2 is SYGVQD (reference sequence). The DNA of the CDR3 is TGCGCCAGCAGTGAGAGGCTAGCGGGCACAGATACGCAGTATTTT. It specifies CASSERLAGTDTQYF.

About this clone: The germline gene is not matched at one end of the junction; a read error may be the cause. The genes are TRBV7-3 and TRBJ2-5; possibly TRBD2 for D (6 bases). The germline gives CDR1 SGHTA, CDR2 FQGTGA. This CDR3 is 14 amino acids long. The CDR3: CASSLGGDQETQYF. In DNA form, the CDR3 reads TGTGCCAGCAGCTTAGGCGGGGACCAGGAGACCCAGTACTTC.

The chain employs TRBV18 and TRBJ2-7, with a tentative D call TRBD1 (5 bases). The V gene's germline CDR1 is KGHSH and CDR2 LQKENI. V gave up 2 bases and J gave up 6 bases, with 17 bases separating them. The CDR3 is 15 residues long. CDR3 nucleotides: TGTGCCAGCTCACCAACACAGGTCAAATCCACCGAGCAGTACTTC. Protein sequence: CASSPTQVKSTEQYF.

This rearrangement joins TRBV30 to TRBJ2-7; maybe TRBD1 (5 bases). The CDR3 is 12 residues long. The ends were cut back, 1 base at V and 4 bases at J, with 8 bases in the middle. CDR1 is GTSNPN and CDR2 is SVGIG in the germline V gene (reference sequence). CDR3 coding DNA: TGTGCCTGGAGTGAAGGACATTACGAGCAGTACTTC. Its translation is CAWSEGHYEQYF.

CDR3 sequence: CASSGTSGGDSSYNEQFF. Here the CDR3 DNA reads TGTGCCAGCAGTGGGACTAGCGGGGGCGATAGCTCCTACAATGAGCAGTTCTTC. V and J are TRBV27 and TRBJ2-1; 14 nucleotides agree with TRBD2. Per germline, CDR1 MNHEY and CDR2 SMNVEV (reference sequence). The J segment lost 0 bases and the V segment lost 5 bases, leaving 6 bases of the junction unmatched. The CDR3 has 18 amino acids.

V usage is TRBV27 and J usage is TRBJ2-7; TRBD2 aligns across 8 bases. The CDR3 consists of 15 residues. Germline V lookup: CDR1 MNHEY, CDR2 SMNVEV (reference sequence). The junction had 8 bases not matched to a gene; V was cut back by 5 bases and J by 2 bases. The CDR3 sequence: CASSPPGLAAYEQYF. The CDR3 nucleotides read TGTGCCAGCAGTCCGCCCGGACTAGCCGCCTACGAGCAGTACTTC.

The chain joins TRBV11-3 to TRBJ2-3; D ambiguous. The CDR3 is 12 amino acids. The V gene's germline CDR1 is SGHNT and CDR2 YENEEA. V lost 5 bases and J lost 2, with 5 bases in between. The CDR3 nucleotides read TGTGCCAGCAGCCAGGACACAGATACGCAGTATTTT. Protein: CASSQDTDTQYF.

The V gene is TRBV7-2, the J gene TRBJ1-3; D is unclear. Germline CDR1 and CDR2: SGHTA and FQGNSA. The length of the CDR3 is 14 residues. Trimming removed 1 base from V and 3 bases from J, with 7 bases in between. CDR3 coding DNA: TGTGCCAGCAGCTTAGAGCTGCGTGGAAACACCATATATTTT. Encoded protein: CASSLELRGNTIYF.

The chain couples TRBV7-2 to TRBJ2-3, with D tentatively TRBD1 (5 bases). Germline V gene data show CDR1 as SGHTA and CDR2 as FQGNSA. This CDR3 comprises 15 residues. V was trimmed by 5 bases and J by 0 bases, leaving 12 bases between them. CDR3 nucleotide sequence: TGTGCCAGCAGCCGGTCGGCAGGGAGCACAGATACGCAGTATTTT. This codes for CASSRSAGSTDTQYF. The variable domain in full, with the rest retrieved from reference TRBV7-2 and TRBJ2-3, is GAGVSQSPSNKVTEKGKDVELRCDPISGHTALYWYRQSLGQGLEFLIYFQGNSAPDKSGLPSDRFSAERTGGSVSTLTIQRTQQEDSAVYLCASSRSAGSTDTQYFGPGTRLTVL.

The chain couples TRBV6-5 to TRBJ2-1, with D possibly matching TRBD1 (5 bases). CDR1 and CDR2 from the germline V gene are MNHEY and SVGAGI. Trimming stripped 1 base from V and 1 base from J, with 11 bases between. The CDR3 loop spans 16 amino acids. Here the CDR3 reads CASSYFRDPSYNEQFF. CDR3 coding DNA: TGTGCCAGCAGTTACTTCAGGGATCCTTCCTACAATGAGCAGTTCTTC.